These 30 T cell receptor beta chains originate from one sample sequenced in a study of blood T cell repertoires in COVID-19. The method was immunoSEQ multiplex PCR; TCRdb's version includes in-frame clones alone and lacks a portion of them. Of 55,000 to 75,000 clones detected, roughly 86% appear once; the ten largest clones hold around 7.4%. The sample taken for sequencing was peripheral blood. The receptors come from a human donor with active COVID-19. The donor label of this sample is uncertain.

This chain uses TRBV23-1 with TRBJ1-1; unclear D gene. TRBV23-1 is an ORF, and what it does is uncertain. V lost 11 bases and J lost 8, with 6 bases in between. The CDR3 is made up of 8 amino acids. The CDR3 DNA sequence: TGCGCCGGTAGAGAAGCTTTCTTT. The encoded protein is CAGREAFF.

The chain employs TRBV3-1 (or the pseudogene TRBV3-2) and TRBJ2-7, with D hard to call. Per the germline V gene, CDR1 is LGHDT and CDR2 is YNNKEL (reference sequence). The V gene lost 0 bases and the J gene lost 0 bases, with 6 bases spanning the gap. The CDR3 has 14 residues. CDR3 bases: TGTGCCAGCAGCCAAGATTGGCTCTCCTACGAGCAGTACTTC. It specifies CASSQDWLSYEQYF.

The chain combines TRBV28 with TRBJ1-6, with 7 positions matching TRBD1. Germline-derived CDR1 and CDR2 are MDHEN and SYDVKM. The CDR3 is 14 residues long. Germline trimming cut 6 bases from V and 7 bases from J; bases unmatched to any gene: 6. CDR3 coding DNA: TGTGCCAGCAGATTAGAGGGGGCGAATTCACCCCTCCACTTT. Its translation is CASRLEGANSPLHF.

The chain has TRBV6-6 and TRBJ2-7; perhaps TRBD1 as D (7 bases). V shed 6 bases and J shed 5 bases, with 17 bases lying between them. CDR1 is MNHNY and CDR2 is SVGAGI in the germline V gene (reference sequence). The CDR3 has 14 residues. The CDR3 nucleotides are TGTGCCAGCAGCCCAGGGGGGCCCGTCCACGAGCAGTACTTC. As protein: CASSPGGPVHEQYF.

The chain has TRBV20-1 and TRBJ2-6, with D uncertain. The V gene lost 6 bases and the J gene lost 0 bases, with 15 bases spanning the gap. Germline loops: CDR1 DFQATT, CDR2 SNEGSKA (reference sequence). CDR3 size: 16 residues. The CDR3 here is CSASPSTSSGANVLTF. The DNA for the CDR3 is TGCAGTGCCAGTCCCTCCACAAGCTCTGGGGCCAACGTCCTGACTTTC.

This clone was detected a few times. The chain combines TRBV27 with TRBJ1-6; the D gene is possibly TRBD1 (5 bases). The CDR3 extends over 18 amino acids. Germline loops: CDR1 MNHEY, CDR2 SMNVEV (reference sequence). The V and J ends lost 7 bases and 0 bases respectively, with 19 bases between them. The DNA for the CDR3 is TGTGCCAGCATTAAGGGGCCAGGACGGAGCTCCTATAATTCACCCCTCCACTTT. Translating it yields CASIKGPGRSSYNSPLHF.

This chain joins TRBV6-6 and TRBJ1-5; D possibly corresponds to TRBD1 (5 bases). Germline V CDR1 and CDR2: MNHNY, SVGAGI (reference sequence). The CDR3 spans 13 residues. Trimming took off 4 bases at V and 7 bases at J, with 11 bases between the two ends. DNA of the CDR3: TGTGCCAGCAGTTTCAGTGACAGCCAGCCCCAGCATTTT. Protein sequence: CASSFSDSQPQHF.

V is TRBV11-2 and J is TRBJ2-7; TRBD2 matches 10 bases. There are 15 residues in the CDR3. Trimming cost V 5 bases and J 0 bases; bases outside gene matches: 4. Germline-derived CDR1 and CDR2 are SGHAT and FQNNGV. CDR3 sequence (DNA): TGTGCCAGCAGCCCGGGACTAGCGTTCTCCTACGAGCAGTACTTC. It codes for CASSPGLAFSYEQYF.

The rearrangement uses TRBV10-3 and TRBJ1-1, with 9 positions matching TRBD1. This CDR3 comprises 13 residues. Germline CDR1 is ENHRY and CDR2 is SYGVKD. After removal of 10 bases from V and 6 bases from J, the junction contained 9 bases not matched to a gene. CDR3 coding DNA: TGTGCCACCCGTTGGGACAGGGACGCTGAAGCTTTCTTT. This codes for CATRWDRDAEAFF.

The chain links TRBV6-5 to TRBJ2-7; D is unclear. The CDR3 loop spans 14 amino acids. Germline V CDR1 and CDR2: MNHEY, SVGAGI. V was clipped by 2 bases and J by 0 bases, with 8 bases between them. The chain's CDR3 is CASSYDMVSYEQYF. CDR3 DNA: TGTGCCAGCAGTTACGACATGGTCTCCTACGAGCAGTACTTC.

The J gene is TRBJ2-3, the V gene TRBV5-1; TRBD2 agrees at 8 bases. CDR3 length: 14 amino acids. V trimming: 2 bases; J trimming: 4 bases; junction bases outside the gene matches: 3. The germline CDR1 and CDR2 sequences are SGHRS and YFSETQ. For the CDR3, the DNA is TGCGCCAGCAGCTTCGGGGGGGCGTCAGATACGCAGTATTTT. Protein sequence: CASSFGGASDTQYF.

The V and J genes are TRBV14 and TRBJ1-1; D gene ambiguous. From germline, CDR1 is SGHDN and CDR2 FVKESK. V was pared by 4 bases and J by 4 bases, with 16 bases between. The CDR3 length is 15 residues. CDR3 in amino acids: CASSLYRGGGTEAFF. CDR3 bases: TGTGCCAGCAGCCTATATCGTGGAGGTGGCACTGAAGCTTTCTTT.

The J gene is TRBJ2-3, the V gene TRBV24-1, with D maybe TRBD2 (7 bases). In germline, CDR1 is KGHDR, CDR2 SFDVKD. Trimming stripped 7 bases from V and 3 bases from J, with 16 bases between. This CDR3 is built from 15 residues. The CDR3 is CATSEGGGPTDTQYF. The CDR3 nucleotides are TGTGCCACCAGCGAGGGGGGAGGGCCGACAGATACGCAGTATTTT.

There are a few counts of this clone. This chain uses TRBV11-2 with TRBJ2-1, with 13 bases matching TRBD2. Germline V gene lookup returns CDR1 SGHAT and CDR2 FQNNGV. V lost 5 bases, J lost 4 bases, and 5 bases stayed unmatched. CDR3 length equals 16 residues. CDR3 DNA sequence: TGTGCCAGCAGCCCCGGACTAGCGGGAGCGTACAATGAGCAGTTCTTC. It translates to CASSPGLAGAYNEQFF. The complete variable domain, with remaining parts taken from reference TRBV11-2 and TRBJ2-1, reads EAGVAQSPRYKIIEKRQSVAFWCNPISGHATLYWYQQILGQGPKLLIQFQNNGVVDDSQLPKDRFSAERLKGVDSTLKIQPAKLEDSAVYLCASSPGLAGAYNEQFFGPGTRLTVL.

This chain joins TRBV30 and TRBJ1-1; D is uncertain. The germline CDR1 and CDR2 sequences are GTSNPN and SVGIG (reference sequence). This CDR3 spans 11 amino acids. Between the trimmed V and J ends, which lost 0 bases and 11 bases, there was a span of 10 bases. The CDR3 reads CAWSVLVRAFF. For the CDR3, the DNA is TGTGCCTGGAGTGTACTGGTTCGGGCTTTCTTT.

The chain couples TRBV7-2 to TRBJ2-7; 11 nucleotides line up with TRBD2. The CDR3 consists of 15 residues. Germline-derived CDR1 and CDR2 are SGHTA and FQGNSA. V shed 2 bases and J 3 bases; nucleotides not matched to a gene: 3. CDR3 amino acids: CASSLPGLAVYEQYF. The CDR3 nucleotides are TGTGCCAGCAGCTTACCGGGACTAGCGGTCTACGAGCAGTACTTC. Variable domain in full (rest from reference TRBV7-2 and TRBJ2-7): GAGVSQSPSNKVTEKGKDVELRCDPISGHTALYWYRQSLGQGLEFLIYFQGNSAPDKSGLPSDRFSAERTGGSVSTLTIQRTQQEDSAVYLCASSLPGLAVYEQYFGPGTRLTVT.

The V and J genes are TRBV6-5 and TRBJ1-2, with 8 positions matching TRBD1. The germline gives CDR1 MNHEY, CDR2 SVGAGI. After removal of 6 bases from V and 2 bases from J, the junction contained 5 bases not matched to a gene. The CDR3 is 14 residues long. The DNA for the CDR3 is TGTGCCAGCAGCCGCGGACAGGGAAACTATGGCTACACCTTC. Its translation: CASSRGQGNYGYTF.

The V and J genes are TRBV11-2 and TRBJ2-1; TRBD1 might be the D (5 bases). With 2 bases removed from V and 2 bases from J, the gap between germline ends came to 16 bases. Germline CDR1 is SGHAT and CDR2 is FQNNGV. CDR3 length equals 17 residues. The CDR3 loop reads CASSLSGAVVPYNEQFF. CDR3 coding DNA: TGTGCCAGCAGCTTAAGTGGGGCAGTTGTTCCCTACAATGAGCAGTTCTTC.

The V gene is TRBV6-5, the J gene TRBJ1-5; tentatively, D is TRBD1 (6 bases). Germline V gene sequence: CDR1 MNHEY, CDR2 SVGAGI. V dropped 7 bases and J dropped 6 bases, with 19 bases sitting between them. This CDR3 is built from 15 residues. Here the CDR3 reads CASNRAGTGFQPQHF. DNA for the CDR3: TGTGCCAGCAATCGGGCGGGCACAGGGTTTCAGCCCCAGCATTTT.

This chain links TRBV27 with TRBJ2-1; 9 bases are a match to TRBD2. This CDR3 has 16 amino acids. After removal of 6 bases from V and 11 bases from J, the junction contained 17 bases not matched to a gene. Germline CDR1 reads MNHEY; CDR2 reads SMNVEV (reference sequence). This chain's CDR3 is CASSPGFGSGSPKQFF. In nucleotides, the CDR3 is TGTGCCAGCAGCCCCGGCTTTGGTAGCGGGAGCCCGAAGCAGTTCTTC.

V usage is TRBV11-3 and J usage is TRBJ2-2; D not certain. Trimming shortened V by 4 bases and J by 4 bases, and 7 bases separated the two germline ends. There are 13 residues in the CDR3. CDR1 SGHNT and CDR2 YENEEA come from the germline V gene. For the CDR3, the DNA is TGTGCCAGCAGCTCCACTCTCACCGGGGAGCTGTTTTTT. Its protein is CASSSTLTGELFF.

The rearrangement uses TRBV19 and TRBJ1-1, with D perhaps TRBD1 (6 bases). V gave up 9 bases and J gave up 5 bases, with 16 bases separating them. Germline V CDR1 and CDR2: LNHDA, SQIVND (reference sequence). This CDR3 is 13 amino acids long. CDR3 region: CASSEQGWTEAFF. The CDR3 region has the DNA TGTGCCAGCAGCGAACAGGGTTGGACTGAAGCTTTCTTT. The full variable domain, rest sourced from reference TRBV19 and TRBJ1-1, is DGGITQSPKYLFRKEGQNVTLSCEQNLNHDAMYWYRQDPGQGLRLIYYSQIVNDFQKGDIAEGYSVSREKKESFPLTVTSAQKNPTAFYLCASSEQGWTEAFFGQGTRLTVV.

V usage is TRBV4-1 and J usage is TRBJ1-1; D call uncertain. The CDR3 length is 12 residues. Germline values: CDR1 MGHRA, CDR2 YSYEKL. The V end lost 4 bases, the J end lost 4 bases, and 7 bases lay between the germline ends. CDR3 in DNA: TGCGCCAGCAGCCCTCGGGGCACTGAAGCTTTCTTT. Translation: CASSPRGTEAFF.

J is TRBJ2-5 and V is TRBV5-1; 11 bases agree with TRBD2. CDR3 size: 15 residues. V shed 4 bases and J 5 bases; nucleotides not matched to a gene: 7. Germline V gives CDR1 SGHRS, CDR2 YFSETQ. CDR3 sequence: CASSPPLAGAETQYF. CDR3 nucleotides: TGCGCCAGCAGCCCCCCACTAGCGGGGGCGGAGACCCAGTACTTC.

This sequence joins TRBV14 and TRBJ2-1; 13 bases are a match to TRBD2. V dropped 1 base and J dropped 7; count of bases not matched to a gene: 7. CDR1 and CDR2 from the germline V gene are SGHDN and FVKESK. The CDR3 totals 17 residues. The CDR3 DNA follows: TGTGCCAGCAGCCAAGGTCGGACTAGCGGGGGCCATAATGAGCAGTTCTTC. Encoded protein: CASSQGRTSGGHNEQFF.

CDR3 nucleotides: TGCGCCAGCAGCCAAGATGTGGGATTGGGGGCTCGGGCTTTCTTT. Translating gives CASSQDVGLGARAFF. The chain employs TRBV4-1 and TRBJ1-1; tentative D call: TRBD1 (6 bases). There are 15 residues in the CDR3. The germline CDR1 and CDR2 sequences are MGHRA and YSYEKL. Trimming removed 0 bases at V and 11 bases at J, with 19 bases between.

The chain's CDR3 is CASSQDGGGNQPQHF. Written as DNA, the CDR3 is TGTGCCAGCAGCCAAGATGGAGGGGGCAATCAGCCCCAGCATTTT. V is TRBV3-1 (or the pseudogene TRBV3-2) and J is TRBJ1-5; D may be TRBD1 (5 bases). The germline V gene encodes CDR1 LGHDT and CDR2 YNNKEL (reference sequence). The CDR3 has 15 residues. Trimming took 0 bases from V and 2 from J, leaving 8 bases between them.

V usage is TRBV5-1 and J usage is TRBJ1-1; the D gene is possibly TRBD1 (5 bases). V shed 0 bases and J shed 3 bases, with 9 bases lying between them. This CDR3 spans 14 amino acids. Germline V gene lookup returns CDR1 SGHRS and CDR2 YFSETQ. Written as DNA, the CDR3 is TGCGCCAGCAGCTTGGGACAGCTGGACACTGAAGCTTTCTTT. It encodes CASSLGQLDTEAFF.

The chain has TRBV5-6 and TRBJ2-3; D is uncertain. Between the trimmed V and J ends, which lost 0 bases and 0 bases, there was a span of 5 bases. The CDR3 consists of 14 residues. Per the germline V gene, CDR1 is SGHDT and CDR2 is YYEEEE. The CDR3, as DNA: TGTGCCAGCAGCTTGGGCGGAAGCACAGATACGCAGTATTTT. Protein: CASSLGGSTDTQYF. Supplemented by reference TRBV5-6 and TRBJ2-3, the full variable domain reads DAGVTQSPTHLIKTRGQQVTLRCSPKSGHDTVSWYQQALGQGPQFIFQYYEEEERQRGNFPDRFSGHQFPNYSSELNVNALLLGDSALYLCASSLGGSTDTQYFGPGTRLTVL.

This clone has a handful of counts. This sequence joins TRBV28 and TRBJ1-1; D may be TRBD1 (6 bases). Germline loops: CDR1 MDHEN, CDR2 SYDVKM. Trimming left V 11 bases short and J 1 base short, with 17 bases between. The CDR3 is made up of 14 amino acids. The CDR3 DNA reads as TGTGCCGTTGGGGGGGGGCGTAGGAACACTGAAGCTTTCTTT. This gives the protein CAVGGGRRNTEAFF. Filled out from reference TRBV28 and TRBJ1-1, the complete variable domain reads DVKVTQSSRYLVKRTGEKVFLECVQDMDHENMFWYRQDPGLGLRLIYFSYDVKMKEKGDIPEGYSVSREKKERFSLILESASTNQTSMYLCAVGGGRRNTEAFFGQGTRLTVV.